Below are 10 T cell receptor beta chains sequenced from a single sample in a study of cytomegalovirus exposure and HLA in healthy donors. With 60 Vbeta and 13 Jbeta primers, the PCR was carried out. The protocol was immunoSEQ multiplex PCR, while the TCRdb copy is restricted to in-frame clones and leaves out a portion. Here the sample spans 150,000 to 200,000 clones, around three quarters being singletons. Sequenced material: PBMCs. These receptors came from a man aged 35 to 55 in good health and CMV-seronegative.

This clone is a singleton in its sample. The chain links TRBV12-5 to TRBJ2-7, with TRBD1 identical over 7 bases. The CDR3 has 15 residues. Germline V gene lookup returns CDR1 LGHNT and CDR2 FRNRAP. Unmatched junction bases numbered 6, after V lost 2 bases and J lost 2 bases. As DNA, the CDR3 is TGTGCTAGTGGTTTGACAGGGGCCGTCACCTACGAGCAGTACGTC. Translation gives CASGLTGAVTYEQYV.

CDR3 in DNA: TGTGCCAGCACGGCTAGCTGGGCCGGGGAGCTGTTTTTT. Its protein product is CASTASWAGELFF. The rearrangement links TRBV6-1 to TRBJ2-2; weak D call: TRBD2 (5 bases). The CDR3 covers 13 residues. The V end lost 7 bases, the J end lost 6 bases, and 12 bases lay between the germline ends. Germline-derived CDR1 and CDR2 are MNHNS and SASEGT.

The chain joins TRBV19 to TRBJ2-7, with 8 bases identical to TRBD2. This CDR3 is 19 amino acids long. V trimming: 5 bases; J trimming: 1 base; junction bases outside the gene matches: 19. CDR1 LNHDA and CDR2 SQIVND come from the germline V gene (reference sequence). The CDR3 reads CASSSPGPSGRISSYEQYF. The CDR3 DNA reads TGTGCCAGTAGTTCCCCGGGGCCCAGCGGGAGAATCTCTTCCTACGAGCAGTACTTC.

This chain joins TRBV5-4 and TRBJ1-4; no definite D call. This CDR3 is 14 amino acids long. V gave up 0 bases and J gave up 7 bases, with 10 bases separating them. Germline values: CDR1 SGHNT, CDR2 YYREEE (reference sequence). CDR3 residues: CASSLGAAGEKLFF. In DNA, the CDR3 is TGTGCCAGCAGCTTGGGGGCAGCGGGTGAAAAACTGTTTTTT.

The rearrangement links TRBV27 to TRBJ1-2; 9 bases match TRBD1. The V gene end was trimmed by 4 bases and the J gene end by 4 bases; junction bases not matched to a gene: 4. The CDR3 runs to 14 residues. Per the germline V gene, CDR1 is MNHEY and CDR2 is SMNVEV (reference sequence). DNA of the CDR3: TGTGCCAGCAGTTACAGGGGGCTGCGCTATGGCTACACCTTC. Translation gives CASSYRGLRYGYTF.

A note on this clone: Other DNA sequences within the sample encode an identical CDR3. The rearrangement joins TRBV9 to TRBJ1-5; D is perhaps TRBD1 (6 bases). V was shortened by 7 bases and J by 6 bases, with 14 bases between the two germline ends. Germline V CDR1 and CDR2: SGDLS, YYNGEE. This CDR3 spans 13 amino acids. In DNA, the CDR3 is TGTGCCAGCTCCGCCTCAGGGGCTCAGCCCCAGCATTTT. Amino acid sequence: CASSASGAQPQHF.

V and J are TRBV28 and TRBJ1-5; TRBD1 matches 10 bases. The germline V gene has CDR1 MDHEN and CDR2 SYDVKM. Unmatched junction bases numbered 6, after V lost 4 bases and J lost 6 bases. The CDR3 is made up of 15 amino acids. The CDR3 bases are TGTGCCAGCAGTTCTGGACAGGGGGGCGGTCAGCCCCAGCATTTT. Its protein product is CASSSGQGGGQPQHF.

The gene calls are TRBV7-7 and TRBJ2-2; 9 bases are shared with TRBD1. CDR1 is SSHAT and CDR2 is FNYEAQ in the germline V gene (reference sequence). V was clipped by 2 bases and J by 4 bases; unmatched bases: 11. This CDR3 is built from 18 residues. The CDR3 loop reads CASSLQPGTGFGTGELFF. DNA for the CDR3: TGTGCCAGCAGCTTACAACCCGGGACAGGGTTCGGCACCGGGGAGCTGTTTTTT.

V gene TRBV7-2 combines with J gene TRBJ2-5; 8 nucleotides line up with TRBD1. Germline V gives CDR1 SGHTA, CDR2 FQGNSA. Unmatched junction bases numbered 8, after V lost 6 bases and J lost 5 bases. The CDR3 is made up of 14 amino acids. This chain's CDR3 is CASSAQGGVETQYF. CDR3 nucleotides: TGTGCCAGCAGTGCACAGGGGGGAGTTGAGACCCAGTACTTC.

The CDR3 bases are TGTGCCAGCAGCTTGTTCCGGGGGACTGAAGCTTTCTTT. Amino acids: CASSLFRGTEAFF. The V gene is TRBV11-2, the J gene TRBJ1-1; maybe TRBD1 (5 bases). The CDR3 contains 13 residues. Per the germline V gene, CDR1 is SGHAT and CDR2 is FQNNGV. V dropped 3 bases and J dropped 5 bases, with 10 bases sitting between them.